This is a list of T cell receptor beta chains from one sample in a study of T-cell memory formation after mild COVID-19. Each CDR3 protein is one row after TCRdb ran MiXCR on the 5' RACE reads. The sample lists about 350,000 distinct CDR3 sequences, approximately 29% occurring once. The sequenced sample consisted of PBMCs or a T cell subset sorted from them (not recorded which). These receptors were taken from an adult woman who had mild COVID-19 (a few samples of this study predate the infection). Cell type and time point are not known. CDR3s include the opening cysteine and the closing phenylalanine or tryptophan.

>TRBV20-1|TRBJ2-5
CSARDRVTETQYF
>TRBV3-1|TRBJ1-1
CSSSRTGTTEAFF
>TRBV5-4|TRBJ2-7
CASSKIPTTYEQYF
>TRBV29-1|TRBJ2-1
CSVSPGLAGNEQFF
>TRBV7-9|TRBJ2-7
CASSGRDYSYEQYF
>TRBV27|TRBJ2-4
CASSLPPLWYF
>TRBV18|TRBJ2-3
CASSPDSTDTQYF
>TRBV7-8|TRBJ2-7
CATSTTSGTVIEQYF
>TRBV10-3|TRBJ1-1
CAISGRLNTEAFF
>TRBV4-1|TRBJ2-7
CASSQHREGGEQYF
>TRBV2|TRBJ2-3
CASSERIAGQVQYF
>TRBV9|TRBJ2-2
CASSYTGQGPGELFF
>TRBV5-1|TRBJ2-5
CASSLRERGTQYF
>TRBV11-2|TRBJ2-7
CASSRGPAEQYF
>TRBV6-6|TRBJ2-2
CASSSSRQGGTGELFF
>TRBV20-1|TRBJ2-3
CSARDTLAVMDTQYF
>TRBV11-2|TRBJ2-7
CASSHRGSYEQYF
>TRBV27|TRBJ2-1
CASSFPGTTNEQFF
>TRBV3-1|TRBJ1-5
CASSQVPRSQPQHF
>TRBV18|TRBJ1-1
CASSPRAADEAFF
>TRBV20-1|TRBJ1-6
CSARDYRAERSPLHF
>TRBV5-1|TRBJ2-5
CASSFDWEETQYF
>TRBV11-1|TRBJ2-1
CASNRDRSHSNEQFF
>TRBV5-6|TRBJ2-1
CASSYAGLAAYNEQFF
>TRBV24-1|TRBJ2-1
CATSDPLAGSYNEQFF
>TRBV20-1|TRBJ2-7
CSARSGTGWYEQYF
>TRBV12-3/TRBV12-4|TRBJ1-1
CASSPSGRLTEAFF
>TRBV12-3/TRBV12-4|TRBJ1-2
CASSLGSYYGYTF
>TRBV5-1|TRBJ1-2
CASSLGGASNYGYTF
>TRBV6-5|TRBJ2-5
CASSETSGEETQYF
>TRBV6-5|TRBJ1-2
CASSYTLDGRYGYTF
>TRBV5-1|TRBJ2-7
CASSPPSTYEQYF
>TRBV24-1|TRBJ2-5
CATSGGTEETQYF
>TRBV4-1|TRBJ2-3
CASSRLGLLTDTQYF
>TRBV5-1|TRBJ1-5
CASSLAPLTHYSNQPQHF
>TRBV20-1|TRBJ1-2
CSVSLRGFGYGYTF
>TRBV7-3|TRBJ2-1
CASSPSLGGGAYNEQFF
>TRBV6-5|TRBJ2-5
CASSRRELKIGTQYF
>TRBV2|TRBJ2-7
CASLAGGIYEQYF
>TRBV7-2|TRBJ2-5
CASSAFGGGETQYF
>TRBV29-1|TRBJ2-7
CSVSSPTGARGNEQYF
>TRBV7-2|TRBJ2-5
CASSTTHRGLGETQYF
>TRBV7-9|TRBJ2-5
CASSLGTNSLQAQYF
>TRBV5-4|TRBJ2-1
CASSPPLAGRRYNEQFF